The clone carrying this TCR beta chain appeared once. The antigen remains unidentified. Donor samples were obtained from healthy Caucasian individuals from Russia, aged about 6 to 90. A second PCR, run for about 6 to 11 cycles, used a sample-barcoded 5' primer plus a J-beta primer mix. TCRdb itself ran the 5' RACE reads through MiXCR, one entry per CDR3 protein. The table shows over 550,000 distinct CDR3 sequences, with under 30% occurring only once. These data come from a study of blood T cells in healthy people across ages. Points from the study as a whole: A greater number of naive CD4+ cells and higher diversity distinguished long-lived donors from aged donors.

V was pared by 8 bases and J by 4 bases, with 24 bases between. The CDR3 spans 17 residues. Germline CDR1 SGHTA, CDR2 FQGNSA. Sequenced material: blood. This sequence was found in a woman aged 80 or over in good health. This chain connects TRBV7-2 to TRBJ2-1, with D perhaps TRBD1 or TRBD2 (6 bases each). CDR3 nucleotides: TGTGCCAGCCCTCCCCCGGGGGCTCCCCTAATATACAATGAGCAGTTCTTC. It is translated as CASPPPGAPLIYNEQFF.